The source of this T cell receptor (beta chain) is a study of T-cell reconstitution after alpha-beta-depleted transplantation in children. This clonotype rates as medium-sized. Its antigen remains unknown. The study's findings and limits: Surviving recipient T cells and thymic progenitors underlay high day-60 TCRbeta diversity in some patients. T-cell numbers and diversity, one year after transplant, stemmed largely from T cells that were newly produced. As was reported, about two months after transplant, alpha-beta T cells came from several hundred expanded graft clones.

Unique molecular identifiers tagged the TCRbeta library. TCRdb re-derived calls from the PCR reads in MiXCR, one entry per CDR3 protein. The repertoire holds hundreds of thousands of distinct CDR3 sequences, with 24% as singletons. CDR3 length equals 13 residues. Trimming removed 3 bases from V and 3 bases from J, with 12 bases in between. CDR1 and CDR2 (germline): SQVTM, ANQGSEA. The starting material was PBMCs, mostly from graft donor cells, obtained 360 days after TCRalphabeta/CD19-depleted stem cell transplant. This receptor was identified in a female patient between 2 and 15 years old who had a stem cell transplant for congenital amegakaryocytic thrombocytopenia, so the T cells may come from the graft donor. The J gene is TRBJ2-7, the V gene TRBV29-1; maybe TRBD1 (6 bases). The CDR3 DNA is TGCAGCGTTGAGGACAGTCTAGGCTACGAGCAGTACTTC. Its translation: CSVEDSLGYEQYF.